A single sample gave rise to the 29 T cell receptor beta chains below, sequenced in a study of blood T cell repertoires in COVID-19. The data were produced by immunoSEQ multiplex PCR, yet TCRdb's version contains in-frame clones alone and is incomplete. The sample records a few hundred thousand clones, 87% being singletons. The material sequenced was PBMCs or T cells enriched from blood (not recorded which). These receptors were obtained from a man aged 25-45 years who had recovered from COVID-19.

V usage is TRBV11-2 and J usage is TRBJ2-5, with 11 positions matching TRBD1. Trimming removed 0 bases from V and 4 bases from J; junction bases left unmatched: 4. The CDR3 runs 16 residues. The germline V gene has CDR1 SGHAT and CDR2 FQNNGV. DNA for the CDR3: TGTGCCAGCAGCTTAGAAGGGACAGGGGGTTTAGAGACCCAGTACTTC. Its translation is CASSLEGTGGLETQYF. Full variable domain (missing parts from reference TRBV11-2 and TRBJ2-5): EAGVAQSPRYKIIEKRQSVAFWCNPISGHATLYWYQQILGQGPKLLIQFQNNGVVDDSQLPKDRFSAERLKGVDSTLKIQPAKLEDSAVYLCASSLEGTGGLETQYFGPGTRLLVL.

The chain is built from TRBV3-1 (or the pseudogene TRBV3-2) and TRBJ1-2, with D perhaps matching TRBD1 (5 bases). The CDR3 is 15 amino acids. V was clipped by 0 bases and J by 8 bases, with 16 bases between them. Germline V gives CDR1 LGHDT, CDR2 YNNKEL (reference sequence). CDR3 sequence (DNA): TGTGCCAGCAGCCAAGACTCGGGAGCCTCAGGGGGCTACACCTTC. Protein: CASSQDSGASGGYTF.

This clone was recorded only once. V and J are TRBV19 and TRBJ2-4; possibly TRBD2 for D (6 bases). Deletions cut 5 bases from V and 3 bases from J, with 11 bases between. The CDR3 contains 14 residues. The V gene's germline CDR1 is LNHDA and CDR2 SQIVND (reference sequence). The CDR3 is CASSLEGGKNIQYF. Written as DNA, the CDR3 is TGTGCCAGTAGTCTCGAGGGAGGCAAAAACATTCAGTACTTC.

CDR3 bases: TGTGCCAGCAGCTCGCTCGATAGCTCCTACGAGCAGTACTTC. Translated, it gives CASSSLDSSYEQYF. The V gene is TRBV7-2, the J gene TRBJ2-7; D is ambiguous. V shed 4 bases and J shed 0 bases, with 10 bases lying between them. The CDR3 is 14 amino acids. Germline CDR1 is SGHTA and CDR2 is FQGNSA.

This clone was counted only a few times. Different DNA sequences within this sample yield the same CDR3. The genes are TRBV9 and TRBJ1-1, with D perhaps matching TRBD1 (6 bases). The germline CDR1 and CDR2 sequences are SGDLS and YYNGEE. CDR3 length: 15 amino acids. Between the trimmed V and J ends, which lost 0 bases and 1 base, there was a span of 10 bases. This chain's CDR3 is CASSVGGQSNTEAFF. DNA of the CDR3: TGTGCCAGCAGCGTAGGAGGACAGTCGAACACTGAAGCTTTCTTT.

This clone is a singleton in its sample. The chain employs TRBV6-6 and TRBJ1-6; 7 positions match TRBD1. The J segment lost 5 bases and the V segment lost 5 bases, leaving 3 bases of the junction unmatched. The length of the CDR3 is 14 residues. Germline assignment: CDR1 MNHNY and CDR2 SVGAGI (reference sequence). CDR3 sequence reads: CASSPDRDNSPLHF. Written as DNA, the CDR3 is TGTGCCAGCAGTCCAGACAGGGATAATTCACCCCTCCACTTT.

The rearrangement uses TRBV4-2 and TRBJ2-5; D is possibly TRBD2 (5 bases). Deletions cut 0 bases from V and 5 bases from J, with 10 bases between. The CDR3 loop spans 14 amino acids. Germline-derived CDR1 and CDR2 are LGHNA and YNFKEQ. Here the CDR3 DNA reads TGTGCCAGCAGCCAAGACAGGCTAGCTGAGACCCAGTACTTC. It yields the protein CASSQDRLAETQYF.

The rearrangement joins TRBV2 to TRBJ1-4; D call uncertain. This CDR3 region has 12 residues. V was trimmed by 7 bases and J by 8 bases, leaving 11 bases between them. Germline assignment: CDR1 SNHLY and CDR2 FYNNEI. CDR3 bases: TGTGCCAGCACTTACCCTCAGGAAAAACTGTTTTTT. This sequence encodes CASTYPQEKLFF.

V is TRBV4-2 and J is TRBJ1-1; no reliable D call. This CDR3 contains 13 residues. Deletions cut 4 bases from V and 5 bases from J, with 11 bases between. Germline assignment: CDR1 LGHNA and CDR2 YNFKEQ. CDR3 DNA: TGTGCCAGCAGCCCTCAGGCCACAACTGAAGCTTTCTTT. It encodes CASSPQATTEAFF.

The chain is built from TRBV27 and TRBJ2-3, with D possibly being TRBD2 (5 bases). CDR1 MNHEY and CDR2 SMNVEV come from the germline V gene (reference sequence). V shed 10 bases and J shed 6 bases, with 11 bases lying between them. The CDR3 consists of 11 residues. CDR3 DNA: TGTGCCACAGGAACTAGGGATACGCAGTATTTT. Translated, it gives CATGTRDTQYF.

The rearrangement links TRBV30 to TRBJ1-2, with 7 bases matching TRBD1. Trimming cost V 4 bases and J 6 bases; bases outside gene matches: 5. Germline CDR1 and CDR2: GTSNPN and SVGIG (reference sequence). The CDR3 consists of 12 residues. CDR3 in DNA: TGTGCCTGGAACCGGGACAGAGATGGCTACACCTTC. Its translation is CAWNRDRDGYTF.

CDR3 protein: CASSLGTGSKNIQYF. CDR3 nucleotide sequence: TGTGCCAGCAGCTTAGGTACCGGGAGCAAAAACATTCAGTACTTC. V usage is TRBV7-9 and J usage is TRBJ2-4; tentative D call: TRBD2 (6 bases). V was shortened by 1 base and J by 3 bases, with 10 bases between the two germline ends. This CDR3 contains 15 residues. Per germline, CDR1 SEHNR and CDR2 FQNEAQ (reference sequence).

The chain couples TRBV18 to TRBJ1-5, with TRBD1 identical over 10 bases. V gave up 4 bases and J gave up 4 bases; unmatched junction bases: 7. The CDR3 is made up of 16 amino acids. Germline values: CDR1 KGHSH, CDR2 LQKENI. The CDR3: CASSQTGGARNQPQHF. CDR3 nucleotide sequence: TGTGCCAGCTCACAGACAGGGGGCGCCAGAAATCAGCCCCAGCATTTT.

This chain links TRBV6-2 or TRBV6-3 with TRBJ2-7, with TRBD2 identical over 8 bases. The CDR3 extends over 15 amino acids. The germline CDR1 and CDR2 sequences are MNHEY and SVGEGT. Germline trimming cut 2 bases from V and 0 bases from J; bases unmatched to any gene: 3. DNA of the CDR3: TGTGCCAGCAGTTACCGGGGGGGGGTCTCCTACGAGCAGTACTTC. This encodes CASSYRGGVSYEQYF.

CDR3 sequence reads: CASSGPTMNTEAFF. The CDR3 coding sequence is TGTGCCAGCAGCGGGCCCACAATGAACACTGAAGCTTTCTTT. The chain is built from TRBV11-1 and TRBJ1-1; D gene uncertain. The length of the CDR3 is 14 residues. CDR1 and CDR2 from the germline V gene are SGHAT and FQDESV (reference sequence). V lost 5 bases, J lost 0 bases, and 10 bases lay in between.

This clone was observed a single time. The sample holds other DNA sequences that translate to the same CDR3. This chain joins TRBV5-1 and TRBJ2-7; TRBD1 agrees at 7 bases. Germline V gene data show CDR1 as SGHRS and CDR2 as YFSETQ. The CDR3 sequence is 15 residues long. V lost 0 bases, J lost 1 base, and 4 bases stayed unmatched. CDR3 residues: CASSLAGTASYEQYF. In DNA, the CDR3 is TGCGCCAGCAGCTTGGCCGGGACAGCGTCCTACGAGCAGTACTTC.

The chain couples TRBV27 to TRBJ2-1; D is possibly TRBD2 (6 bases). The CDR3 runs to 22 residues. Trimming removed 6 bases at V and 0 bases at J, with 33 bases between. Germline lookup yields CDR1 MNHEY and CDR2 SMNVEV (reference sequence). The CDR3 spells CASRRGWPPGPSTGSSYNEQFF. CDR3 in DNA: TGTGCCAGCAGACGAGGGTGGCCCCCGGGCCCCTCCACCGGGAGCTCCTACAATGAGCAGTTCTTC.

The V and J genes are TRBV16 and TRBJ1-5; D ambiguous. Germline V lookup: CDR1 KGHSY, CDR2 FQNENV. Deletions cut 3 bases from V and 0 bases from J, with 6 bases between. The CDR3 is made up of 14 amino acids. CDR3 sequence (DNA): TGTGCCAGCAGCCAGGACTATAGCAATCAGCCCCAGCATTTT. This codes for CASSQDYSNQPQHF.

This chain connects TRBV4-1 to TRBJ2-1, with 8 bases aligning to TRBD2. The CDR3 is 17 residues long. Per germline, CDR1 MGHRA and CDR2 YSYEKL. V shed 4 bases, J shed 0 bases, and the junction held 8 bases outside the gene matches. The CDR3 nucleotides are TGCGCCAGCAGCCCCGTAGCGGGGCTGCGCTCCTACAATGAGCAGTTCTTC. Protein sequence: CASSPVAGLRSYNEQFF.

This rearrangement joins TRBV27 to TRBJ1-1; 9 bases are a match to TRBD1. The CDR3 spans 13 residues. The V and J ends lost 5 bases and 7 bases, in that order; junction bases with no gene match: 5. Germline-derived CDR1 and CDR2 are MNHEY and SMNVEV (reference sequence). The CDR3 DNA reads TGTGCCAGCAGTCTACAGGGGGCGGGTGAAGCTTTCTTT. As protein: CASSLQGAGEAFF.

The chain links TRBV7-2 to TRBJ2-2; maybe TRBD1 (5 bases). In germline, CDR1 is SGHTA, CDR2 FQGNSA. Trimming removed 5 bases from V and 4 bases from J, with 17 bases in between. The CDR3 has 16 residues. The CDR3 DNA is TGTGCCAGCAGCCCTGCAGCAGGGTCGTTCACCGGGGAGCTGTTTTTT. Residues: CASSPAAGSFTGELFF.

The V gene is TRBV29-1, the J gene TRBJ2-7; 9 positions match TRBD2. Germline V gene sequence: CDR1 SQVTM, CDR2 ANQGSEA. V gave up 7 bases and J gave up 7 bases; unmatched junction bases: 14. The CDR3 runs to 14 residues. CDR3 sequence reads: CSAELGLATGEQYF. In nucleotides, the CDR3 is TGCAGCGCCGAACTAGGACTAGCGACGGGAGAGCAGTACTTC.

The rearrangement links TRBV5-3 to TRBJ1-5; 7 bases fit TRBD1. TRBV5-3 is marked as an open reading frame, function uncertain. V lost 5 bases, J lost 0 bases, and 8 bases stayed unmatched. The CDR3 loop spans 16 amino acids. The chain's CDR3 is CARRYRGPHSNQPQHF. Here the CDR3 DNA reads TGTGCCAGAAGGTACAGGGGCCCCCATAGCAATCAGCCCCAGCATTTT.

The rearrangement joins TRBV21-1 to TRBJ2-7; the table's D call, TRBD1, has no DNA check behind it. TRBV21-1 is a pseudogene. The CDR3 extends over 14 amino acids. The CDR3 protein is CASSKEAGPHEQYF. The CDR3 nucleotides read TGTGCCAGCAGCAAAGAAGCAGGGCCCCACGAGCAGTACTTC.

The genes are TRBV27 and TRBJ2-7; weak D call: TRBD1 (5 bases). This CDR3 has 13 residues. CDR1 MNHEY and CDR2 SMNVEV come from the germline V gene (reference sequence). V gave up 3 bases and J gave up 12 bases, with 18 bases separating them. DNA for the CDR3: TGTGCCAGCAGTTTGAATTACAGGTCGGGTCGGTACTTC. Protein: CASSLNYRSGRYF.

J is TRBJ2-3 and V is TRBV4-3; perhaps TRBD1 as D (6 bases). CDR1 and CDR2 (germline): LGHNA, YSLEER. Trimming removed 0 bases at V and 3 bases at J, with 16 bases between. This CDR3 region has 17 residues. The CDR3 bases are TGCGCCAGCAGCCAAGACTTTAGGACAGATGGAACAGATACGCAGTATTTT. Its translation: CASSQDFRTDGTDTQYF.

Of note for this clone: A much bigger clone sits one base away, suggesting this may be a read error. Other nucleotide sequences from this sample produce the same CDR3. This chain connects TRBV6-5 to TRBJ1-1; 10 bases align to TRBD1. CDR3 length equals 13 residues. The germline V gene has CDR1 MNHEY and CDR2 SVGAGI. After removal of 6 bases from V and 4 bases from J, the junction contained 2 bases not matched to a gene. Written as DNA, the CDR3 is TGTGCCAGCAGAAGGACAGGGGGCACTGAAGCTTTCTTT. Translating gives CASRRTGGTEAFF.

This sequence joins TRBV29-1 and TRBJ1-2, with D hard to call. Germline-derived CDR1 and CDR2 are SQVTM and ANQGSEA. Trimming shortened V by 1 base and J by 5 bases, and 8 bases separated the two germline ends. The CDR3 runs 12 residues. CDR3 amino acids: CSVEGLQYGYTF. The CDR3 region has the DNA TGCAGCGTTGAAGGACTTCAGTATGGCTACACCTTC.

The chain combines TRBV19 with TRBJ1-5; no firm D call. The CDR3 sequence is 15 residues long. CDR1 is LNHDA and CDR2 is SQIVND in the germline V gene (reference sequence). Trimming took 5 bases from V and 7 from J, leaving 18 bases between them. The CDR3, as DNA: TGTGCCAGTAGTTGGAGGGTTGGAGAGGGCCAGCCCCAGCATTTT. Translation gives CASSWRVGEGQPQHF. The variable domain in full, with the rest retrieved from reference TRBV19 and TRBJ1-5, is DGGITQSPKYLFRKEGQNVTLSCEQNLNHDAMYWYRQDPGQGLRLIYYSQIVNDFQKGDIAEGYSVSREKKESFPLTVTSAQKNPTAFYLCASSWRVGEGQPQHFGDGTRLSIL.